This T cell receptor beta chain derives from a study of cytomegalovirus exposure and HLA in healthy donors (dated 2017 in TCRdb). For the wider study: An earlier analysis of more than 550 of the donors reported about 300 Gb of sequence data and 117 million unique TCR beta sequences obtained from approximately 180 million T cells. An early release covering 550 to 700 HLA-typed donors comprised approximately 300 gigabases of sequencing data and around 80 million unique TCR sequences. Of the 300 to 500 genotyped donors, roughly 80% were placed in the genetic ancestry cluster associated with self-reported Caucasian donors. The study was designed to test whether signatures of past pathogen exposure could be identified by cataloging public T cell receptors. The study used immunosequencing to profile the T cell repertoires of 666 subjects and linked those repertoires to cytomegalovirus serostatus. In addition to the first cohort of roughly 700 subjects, a separate validation cohort of some 120 different subjects was used. To predict cytomegalovirus infection status, the study combined high-throughput TCR immunosequencing, statistical association of individual TCRs with disease status, and machine learning. A later analysis re-analyzed previously published TCR beta repertoires from approximately 700 donors and added high-resolution HLA genotyping to study TCR occurrence patterns. Rather than using new phenotypic data, the later analysis identified candidate immune exposures from TCR beta sequences and from how often those sequences occurred across donors. An earlier analysis of about 600 of the donors used high-throughput TCR beta sequencing to judge whether each TCR beta V gene segment behaved as functional or pseudogenic. Donor age, sex, ethnicity and CMV serostatus were compiled alongside the repertoire data. Genome-wide SNP genotypes for about 60% of the 666 donors were used in a later genetic analysis, which treated that subset as a discovery cohort. Every repertoire in the discovery cohort had been generated on one and the same sequencing platform. HLA typing covered class I and class II loci at four-digit resolution. Typing coverage differed by locus: A, B, C, DRB1 and DQB1 were typed in roughly 620-630 donors, DQA1 in around 500, DPA1 in around 580, and DPB1 in 450 to 480. Four or five DR-DQ haplotypes were handled as single units for association and clustering because linkage in the cohort was strong. Across approximately 420 genotyped donors of the cohort, an average of roughly 230,000 unique TCR beta nucleotide sequences per donor were sequenced, and roughly 20% of those sequences were non-productive.

Library preparation used the immunoSEQ multiplex PCR assay. For the multiplex PCR, a mixture combining 60 forward primers for TCR Vbeta segments and 13 reverse primers for TCR Jbeta segments was used. Amplification of the CDR3 region of rearranged TCR beta genes was performed with a multiplex PCR assay on genomic DNA. On the Illumina HiSeq System, the amplified TCR beta libraries were sequenced as 87-base-pair reads. Processing in the source paper ran as follows. A later analysis tallied tens of millions of unique TCR beta chains across the 666 repertoires, and about 12 million of those chains were shared by two or more donors. Raw reads were error-corrected and collapsed into unique sequences by a nearest-neighbor algorithm in which closely related sequences were merged to remove PCR and sequencing errors. To assign V, D and J gene segments, CDR3 sequences were aligned to IMGT reference sequences. For a sequence to be retained, a match of at least six nucleotides to both a V gene segment and a J gene segment was required. A rearrangement counted as productive if the CDR3 had no stop codons and remained in frame with V and J, and every other rearrangement counted as non-productive. CDR3 was defined by IMGT convention, running from the second conserved V-encoded cysteine to the conserved J-encoded phenylalanine. In an earlier analysis of roughly 580 of the donors, sequences lacking an unambiguous match to a single V gene segment were excluded. In an earlier analysis of a few hundred of the donors, a V segment was called functional when productive rearrangements were above 56.7%, and segregating when the standard deviation between donors exceeded 5%. A statistical classification framework was developed to diagnose cytomegalovirus status using the catalog of TCR beta chain sequences. A later analysis assigned V and J genes by comparing TCR nucleotide sequences with IMGT/GENE-DB human TR gene sequences. The TCRdist pipeline was used in a later analysis to assign CDR3 sequences and most-parsimonious VDJ recombination scenarios. In a later analysis, each TCR beta chain was defined by its CDR3 amino acid sequence together with its V-gene family, and reads without a unique V-gene family were excluded. In a later analysis, 500 to 650 highly shared, low-generation-probability nucleotide sequences were removed to address suspected cross-contamination and a sequencing artifact. In a later analysis, a clonal expansion index was calculated for each public chain from normalized within-repertoire ranks of inferred template counts. Generation probabilities in a later analysis came from a VDJ recombination model fitted to out-of-frame rearrangements, and those results were checked against IGoR. In a later analysis, hypergeometric tests were used to score TCR-TCR, TCR-HLA and TCR-CMV co-occurrence, with a repertoire-size bias correction applied to TCR pairs. A later analysis estimated false discovery rates by permuting HLA or CMV assignments 20 times. In a later analysis, co-occurring TCRs were grouped using DBSCAN, with TCRdist sequence similarity added in when clustering inside HLA-allele-positive subsets. Co-occurrence clustering excluded repertoires with fewer than 30,000 or more than 120,000 public chains, plus five with anomalous nucleotide sharing. TCRdb retrieved this table from immuneACCESS and kept in-frame rearrangements only. Not all clones are present; in checked studies, unresolved V genes account for under half, and no reason is known for the remainder. The V and J calls and clone size were taken over from that table, and D and trimming were inferred from the DNA. The table held for this sample gives tens of thousands of clones. About 8% of the sample belongs to the ten largest clones.

Points on this clone: Its antigen has not been determined.

The cohort comprised around 690 healthy bone marrow donors. At the time of sampling, every cohort member was nominally healthy, though immune exposures that went unrecorded were likely present. The donor tested CMV seronegative, placing the donor among the 350 to 400 seronegative members of the cohort. A peripheral blood sample was collected from each donor, and TCR beta sequencing was performed on peripheral blood mononuclear cells. The Qiagen DNeasy Blood Extraction Kit was used to extract genomic DNA from the blood cell samples. Overall study outcomes, separate from this receptor: It was suggested by the authors that the approach could potentially be generalized to other disease states and immunological phenotypes. In a later genetic analysis, a missense DCLRE1C variant was associated with V-gene and J-gene trimming of TCR beta chains, and the association was replicated in an independent cohort. Broadly in line with IMGT annotations, most TCR beta V segments showed up in productive rearrangements about 87% or about 30% of the time in an earlier analysis of 587 of the donors. In a later analysis, HLA-associated TCR beta chains showed more clonal expansion and lower generation probabilities than non-associated chains that were equally common. The 87-base-pair reads could not distinguish some IMGT-functional V segments, including TRBV6-2 and TRBV6-3, so those segments were excluded. Strong co-occurrence of HLA alleles, especially DR and DQ, made assigning TCR associations to individual alleles difficult. Because some donors lacked HLA typing at each locus, the association tests relied only on the typed subset. In vitro tests confirmed that a few of the cytomegalovirus-associated TCR beta chains recognize cytomegalovirus antigens. The study gave a list of 150 to 200 TCR beta chains associated with cytomegalovirus. A cluster of highly shared sequence variants was judged likely to represent a technical artifact of the sequencing pipeline. A later analysis associated about 17,000 TCR beta sequences with specific HLA alleles at a false discovery rate of 0.05. A later analysis reported that several top co-occurrence clusters appeared linked to parvovirus B19, influenza, CMV and Epstein-Barr virus. Sequencing depth was assumed to be roughly uniform across donors in the presence/absence analyses, though that assumption may not hold. In a later analysis, the rate of TCR association differed among HLA loci, with DRB1 alleles having the most associated TCRs and HLA-C alleles having the fewest. Most CMV-associated TCR beta chains appeared to be HLA-restricted in a later analysis, and the HLA associations seemed to be driven largely by CMV exposure. Immune exposure information for the cohort was limited to CMV serostatus. A later genetic analysis reported fewer N-insertions in productive TCRs among donors in an Asian-associated ancestry cluster than the roughly 670-donor mean. Most TCR sequences were observed very rarely across donors, whereas some public TCRs were present in many individuals. A further reported finding was that TCR beta sequences accurately predicted the HLA-A and HLA-B alleles for most subjects in the first cohort. Some 16 rarely observed V segments, including chromosome 9 orphons, were excluded from the earlier analysis of a few hundred of the donors because counts were too low. Linkage disequilibrium might explain the correlated functional status among segregating V segments, but an unknown experimental factor could not be ruled out. The classifier was reported to diagnose cytomegalovirus status with high specificity and sensitivity in both the original and validation cohorts. The cohort was sequenced for TCR beta chains only, and without alpha or paired-chain data the features that could be detected were limited.

The V end loses 4 bases and the J end loses 5 bases, and a stretch of 14 bases separates them. CDR3 length: 13 amino acids, cysteine to phenylalanine. The kept DNA is CDR3 alone, 39 bases in frame from the first base. CDR1 and CDR2, per the germline V gene (reference sequence), are GTSNPN and SVGIG. Recombination joined TRBV30 with TRBJ1-1, with TRBD1 tentatively as D gene (5 bases match). Sample: PBMCs. The sequence was collected from a male donor in good health and CMV-seronegative. The DNA sequence is given as TGTGCCTGGAAGGTCGACAGAGAAACTGAAGCTTTCTTT. Its protein is CAWKVDRETEAFF.